This T cell receptor (beta chain) emerged from a study of tissue T cells after allogeneic stem cell transplantation. The study's findings and limits: Within patients, tissue anatomy strongly shaped TCR repertoire composition. Only a limited share of tissue TCRs appeared in blood or spleen.

Worth noting for this clone: What it recognizes is unknown. Mouse gene names and germline throughout. Read coverage stops 1 residue before the CDR3 terminus; the germline J gene supplies the remainder.

CDR3 sequences, V/J genes, frequencies and template counts came from survey-depth TCRbeta sequencing. TCRdb's table, derived via immunoSEQ multiplex PCR, lists solely in-frame clones and lacks some. The sample lists about 8,300 clones, about 51% seen once, with 7% to 7.5% in the top ten. The sample's time point: mouse harvest day 7 after allogeneic transplant. Each mouse received 10^7 T-cell-depleted marrow cells plus 10^6 splenic CD5+ T cells by tail vein. Germline V gene lookup returns CDR1 KGHPV and CDR2 FQNQEV (reference sequence). The length of the CDR3 is 13 residues. Trimming removed 1 base from V and 0 bases from J, with 3 bases in between.

The TCR sequence derives from a female BALB/c mouse given C57BL/6 T cells with graft-versus-host disease after an allogeneic hematopoietic cell transplant. Sample: gut tissue. The chain uses TRBV26 and TRBJ1-1; D is uncertain. Partial CDR3 DNA: TGTGCCAGCAGTCTGTATGCAAACACAGAAGTCTTC. Translated: CASSLYANTEVF. The whole CDR3 region reads CASSLYANTEVFF.